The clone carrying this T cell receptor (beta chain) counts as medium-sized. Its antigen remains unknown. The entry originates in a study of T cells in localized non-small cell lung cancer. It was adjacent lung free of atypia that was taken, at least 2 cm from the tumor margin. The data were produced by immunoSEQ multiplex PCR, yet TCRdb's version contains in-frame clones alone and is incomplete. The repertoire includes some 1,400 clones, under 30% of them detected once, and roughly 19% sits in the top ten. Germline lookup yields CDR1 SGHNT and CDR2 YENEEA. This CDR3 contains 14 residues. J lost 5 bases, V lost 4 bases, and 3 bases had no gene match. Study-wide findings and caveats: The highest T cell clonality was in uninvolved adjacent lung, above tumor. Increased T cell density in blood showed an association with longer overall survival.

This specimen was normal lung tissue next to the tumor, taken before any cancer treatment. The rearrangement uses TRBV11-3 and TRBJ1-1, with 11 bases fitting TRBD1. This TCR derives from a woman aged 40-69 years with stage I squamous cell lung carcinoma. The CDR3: CASSSGQGATEAFF. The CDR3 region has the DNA TGTGCCAGCAGCTCCGGACAGGGGGCTACTGAAGCTTTCTTT.